This T cell receptor beta chain was identified in a study of blood T cell repertoires in COVID-19. Overall study: Some COVID-19 samples were acute and others convalescent; all came from the United States, Italy and Spain. From T cells, B-cell-depleted T cells, or PBMCs came the material, which was cDNA or gDNA.

The authors' processing: Using reference gene primer amplification, nucleated cell counts were estimated. Repertoires were generated with immunoSEQ multiplex PCR, while TCRdb's copy carries only in-frame clones and drops some. That table furnishes V, J and clone size, whereas the DNA furnished D and trimming. The table has a few hundred thousand clones, 84% seen once. V lost 6 bases to trimming and J lost 7 bases; unmatched junction nucleotides: 12. CDR3 size: 15 residues. CDR1 and CDR2 from the germline V gene are MDHEN and SYDVKM. The rearrangement links TRBV28 to TRBJ1-5; the match to TRBD1 covers 7 bases. The source is a woman aged 40 to 50 who had recovered from COVID-19. The sequenced material came from peripheral blood. The CDR3 loop reads CASSHDRVLGQPQHF. In nucleotides, the CDR3 is TGTGCCAGCAGCCATGACAGGGTGTTGGGCCAGCCCCAGCATTTT.